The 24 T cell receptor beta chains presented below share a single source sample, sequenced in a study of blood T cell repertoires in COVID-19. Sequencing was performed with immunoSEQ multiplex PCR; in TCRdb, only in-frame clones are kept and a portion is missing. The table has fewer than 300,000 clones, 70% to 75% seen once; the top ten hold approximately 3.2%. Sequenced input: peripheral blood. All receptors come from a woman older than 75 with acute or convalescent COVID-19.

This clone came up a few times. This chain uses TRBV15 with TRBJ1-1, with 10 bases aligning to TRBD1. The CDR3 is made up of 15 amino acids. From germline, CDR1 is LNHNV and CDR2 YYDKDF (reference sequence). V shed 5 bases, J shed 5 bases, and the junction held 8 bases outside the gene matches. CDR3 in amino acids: CATSVPGTGVTEAFF. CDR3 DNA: TGTGCCACCAGCGTCCCCGGGACAGGGGTTACTGAAGCTTTCTTT. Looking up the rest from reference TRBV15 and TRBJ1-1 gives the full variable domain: DAMVIQNPRYQVTQFGKPVTLSCSQTLNHNVMYWYQQKSSQAPKLLFHYYDKDFNNEADTPDNFQSRRPNTSFCFLDIRSPGLGDTAMYLCATSVPGTGVTEAFFGQGTRLTVV.

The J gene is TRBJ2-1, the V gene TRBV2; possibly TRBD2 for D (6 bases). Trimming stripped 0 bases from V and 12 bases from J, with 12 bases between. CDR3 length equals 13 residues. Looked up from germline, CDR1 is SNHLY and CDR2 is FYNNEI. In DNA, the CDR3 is TGTGCCAGCAGTGAAGCGCTTCGGACTATGCAGTTCTTC. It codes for CASSEALRTMQFF.

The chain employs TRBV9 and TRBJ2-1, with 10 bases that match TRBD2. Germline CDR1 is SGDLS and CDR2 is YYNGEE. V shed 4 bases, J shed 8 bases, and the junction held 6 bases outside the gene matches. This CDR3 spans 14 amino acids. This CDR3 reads CASSMLAGGYEQFF. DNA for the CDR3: TGTGCCAGCAGCATGTTAGCGGGGGGTTATGAGCAGTTCTTC.

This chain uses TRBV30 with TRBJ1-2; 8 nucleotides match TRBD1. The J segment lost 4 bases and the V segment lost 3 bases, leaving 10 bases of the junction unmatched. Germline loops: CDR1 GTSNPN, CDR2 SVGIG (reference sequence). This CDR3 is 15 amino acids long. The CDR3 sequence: CAWSGTGFFAYGYTF. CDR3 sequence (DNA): TGTGCCTGGAGCGGGACAGGCTTCTTCGCCTATGGCTACACCTTC. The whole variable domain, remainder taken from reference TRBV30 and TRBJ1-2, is SQTIHQWPATLVQPVGSPLSLECTVEGTSNPNLYWYRQAAGRGLQLLFYSVGIGQISSEVPQNLSASRPQDRQFILSSKKLLLSDSGFYLCAWSGTGFFAYGYTFGSGTRLTVV.

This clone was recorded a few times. CDR3 protein: CASSFIGQDYSGNTIYF. The CDR3 DNA is TGTGCCAGCAGTTTTATCGGACAGGACTACTCTGGAAACACCATATATTTT. The rearrangement links TRBV28 to TRBJ1-3; 7 nucleotides align to TRBD1. The CDR3 consists of 17 residues. V was pared by 3 bases and J by 0 bases, with 8 bases of the junction left unmatched. Per germline, CDR1 MDHEN and CDR2 SYDVKM.

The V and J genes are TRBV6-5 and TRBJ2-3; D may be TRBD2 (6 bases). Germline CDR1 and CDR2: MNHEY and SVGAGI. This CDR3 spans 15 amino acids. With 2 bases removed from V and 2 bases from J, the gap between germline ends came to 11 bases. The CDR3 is CASSYGAGYTDTQYF. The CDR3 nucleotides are TGTGCCAGCAGTTACGGGGCGGGATACACAGATACGCAGTATTTT.

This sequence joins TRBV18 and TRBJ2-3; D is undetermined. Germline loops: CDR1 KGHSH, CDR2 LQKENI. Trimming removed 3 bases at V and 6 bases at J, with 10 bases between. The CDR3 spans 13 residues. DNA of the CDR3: TGTGCCAGCTCACCCTCTAATGCTGATACGCAGTATTTT. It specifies CASSPSNADTQYF.

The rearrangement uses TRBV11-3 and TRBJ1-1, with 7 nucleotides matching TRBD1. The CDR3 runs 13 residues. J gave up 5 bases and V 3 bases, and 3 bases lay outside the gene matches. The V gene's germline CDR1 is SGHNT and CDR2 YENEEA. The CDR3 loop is CASSLQGGTEAFF. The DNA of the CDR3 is TGTGCCAGCAGCTTGCAGGGGGGAACTGAAGCTTTCTTT.

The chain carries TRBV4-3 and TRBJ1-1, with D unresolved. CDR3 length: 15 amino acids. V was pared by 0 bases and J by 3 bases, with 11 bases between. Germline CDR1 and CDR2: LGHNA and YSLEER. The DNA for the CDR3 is TGCGCCAGCAGCCAAGAGCTTAATGGAGACACTGAAGCTTTCTTT. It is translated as CASSQELNGDTEAFF.

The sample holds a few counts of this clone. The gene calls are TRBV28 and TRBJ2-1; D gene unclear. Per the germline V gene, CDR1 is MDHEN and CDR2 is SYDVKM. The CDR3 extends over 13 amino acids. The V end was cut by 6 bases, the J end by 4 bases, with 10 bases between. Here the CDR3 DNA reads TGTGCCAGCAGCCCCGGGTGGTACAATGAGCAGTTCTTC. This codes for CASSPGWYNEQFF.

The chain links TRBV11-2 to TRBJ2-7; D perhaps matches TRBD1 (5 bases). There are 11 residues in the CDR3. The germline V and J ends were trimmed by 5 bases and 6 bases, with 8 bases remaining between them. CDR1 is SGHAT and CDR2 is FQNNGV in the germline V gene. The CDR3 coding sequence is TGTGCCAGCAGCGGAAGGGGCGAGCAGTACTTC. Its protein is CASSGRGEQYF. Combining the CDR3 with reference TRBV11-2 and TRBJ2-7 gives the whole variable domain EAGVAQSPRYKIIEKRQSVAFWCNPISGHATLYWYQQILGQGPKLLIQFQNNGVVDDSQLPKDRFSAERLKGVDSTLKIQPAKLEDSAVYLCASSGRGEQYFGPGTRLTVT.

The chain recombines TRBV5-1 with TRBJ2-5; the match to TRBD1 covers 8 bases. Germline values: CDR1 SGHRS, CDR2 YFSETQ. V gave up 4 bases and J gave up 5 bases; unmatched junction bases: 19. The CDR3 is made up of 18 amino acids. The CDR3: CASSLGPGSGQGWETQYF. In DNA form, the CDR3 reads TGCGCCAGCAGCCTTGGACCCGGGTCAGGACAGGGTTGGGAGACCCAGTACTTC.

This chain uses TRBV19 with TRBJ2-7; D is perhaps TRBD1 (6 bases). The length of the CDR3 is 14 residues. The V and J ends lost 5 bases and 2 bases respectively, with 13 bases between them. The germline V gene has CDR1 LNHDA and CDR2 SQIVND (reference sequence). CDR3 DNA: TGTGCCAGTAGTCCCCGGGACAAACCCTACGAGCAGTACTTC. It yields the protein CASSPRDKPYEQYF.

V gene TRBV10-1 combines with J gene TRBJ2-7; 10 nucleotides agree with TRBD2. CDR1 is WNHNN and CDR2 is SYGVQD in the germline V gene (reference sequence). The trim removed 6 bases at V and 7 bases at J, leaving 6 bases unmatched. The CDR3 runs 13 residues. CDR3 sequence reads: CASSASGSWEQYF. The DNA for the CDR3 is TGCGCCAGCAGCGCTAGCGGGAGTTGGGAGCAGTACTTC.

The CDR3 spells CASSSEGQGLRGAFF. For the CDR3, the DNA is TGTGCCAGCAGCTCGGAGGGACAGGGGCTCCGAGGTGCTTTCTTT. This sequence joins TRBV5-5 and TRBJ1-1, with 10 bases matching TRBD1. The CDR3 is made up of 15 amino acids. CDR1 SGHKS and CDR2 YYEKEE come from the germline V gene (reference sequence). V lost 3 bases to trimming and J lost 11 bases; unmatched junction nucleotides: 13.

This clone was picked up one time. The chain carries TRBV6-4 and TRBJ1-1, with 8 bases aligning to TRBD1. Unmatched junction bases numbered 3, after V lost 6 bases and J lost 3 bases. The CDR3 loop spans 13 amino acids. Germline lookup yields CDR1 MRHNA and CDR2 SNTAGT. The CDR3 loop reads CASRATGDTEAFF. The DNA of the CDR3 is TGTGCCAGCAGGGCGACAGGGGACACTGAAGCTTTCTTT.

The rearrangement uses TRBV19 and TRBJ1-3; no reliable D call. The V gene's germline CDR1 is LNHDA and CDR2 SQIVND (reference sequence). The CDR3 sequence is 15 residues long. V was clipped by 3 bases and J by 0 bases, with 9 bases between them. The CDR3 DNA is TGTGCCAGTAGTATTGGGCAGAACTCTGGAAACACCATATATTTT. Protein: CASSIGQNSGNTIYF.

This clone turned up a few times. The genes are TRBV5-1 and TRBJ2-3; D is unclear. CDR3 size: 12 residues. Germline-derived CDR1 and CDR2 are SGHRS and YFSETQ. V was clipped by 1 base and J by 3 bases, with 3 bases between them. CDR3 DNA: TGCGCCAGCAGCTTGCGTACAGATACGCAGTATTTT. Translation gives CASSLRTDTQYF.

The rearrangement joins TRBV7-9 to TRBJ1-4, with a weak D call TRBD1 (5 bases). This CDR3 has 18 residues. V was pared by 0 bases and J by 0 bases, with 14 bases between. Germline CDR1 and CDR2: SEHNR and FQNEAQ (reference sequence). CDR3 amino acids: CASSLAWPRQSTNEKLFF. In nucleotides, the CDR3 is TGTGCCAGCAGCTTAGCCTGGCCGAGACAGTCAACTAATGAAAAACTGTTTTTT.

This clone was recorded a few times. The CDR3 sequence: CASSPPGVERGKLFF. DNA for the CDR3: TGTGCCAGCAGTCCCCCTGGGGTGGAGCGGGGAAAACTGTTTTTT. V usage is TRBV28 and J usage is TRBJ1-4; D unclear. The V gene lost 5 bases and the J gene lost 10 bases, with 20 bases spanning the gap. Germline CDR1 MDHEN, CDR2 SYDVKM. This CDR3 has 15 residues. The full variable domain, completed using reference TRBV28 and TRBJ1-4, is DVKVTQSSRYLVKRTGEKVFLECVQDMDHENMFWYRQDPGLGLRLIYFSYDVKMKEKGDIPEGYSVSREKKERFSLILESASTNQTSMYLCASSPPGVERGKLFFGSGTQLSVL.

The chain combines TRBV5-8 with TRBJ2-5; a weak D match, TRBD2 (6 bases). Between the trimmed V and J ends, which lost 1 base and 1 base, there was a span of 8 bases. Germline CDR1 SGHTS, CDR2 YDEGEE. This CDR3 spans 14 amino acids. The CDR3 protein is CASSLPGVQETQYF. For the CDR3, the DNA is TGTGCCAGCAGCTTGCCGGGGGTCCAAGAGACCCAGTACTTC. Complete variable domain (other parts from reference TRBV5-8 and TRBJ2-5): EAGVTQSPTHLIKTRGQQATLRCSPISGHTSVYWYQQALGLGLQFLLWYDEGEERNRGNFPPRFSGRQFPNYSSELNVNALELEDSALYLCASSLPGVQETQYFGPGTRLLVL.

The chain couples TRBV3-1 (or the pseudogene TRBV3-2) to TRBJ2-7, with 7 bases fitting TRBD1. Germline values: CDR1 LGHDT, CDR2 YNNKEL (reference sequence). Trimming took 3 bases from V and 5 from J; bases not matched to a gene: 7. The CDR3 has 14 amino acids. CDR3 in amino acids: CASSHRQGKDEQYF. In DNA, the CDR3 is TGTGCCAGCAGCCACCGACAGGGAAAGGACGAGCAGTACTTC.

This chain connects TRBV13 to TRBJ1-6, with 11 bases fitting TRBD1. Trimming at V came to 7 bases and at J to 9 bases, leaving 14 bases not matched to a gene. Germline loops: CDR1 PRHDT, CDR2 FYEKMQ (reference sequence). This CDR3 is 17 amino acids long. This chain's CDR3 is CASKVEGTGQGVSPLHF. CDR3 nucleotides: TGTGCCAGCAAGGTGGAAGGAACGGGACAGGGGGTTTCACCCCTCCACTTT. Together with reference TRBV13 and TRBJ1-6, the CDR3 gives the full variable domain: AAGVIQSPRHLIKEKRETATLKCYPIPRHDTVYWYQQGPGQDPQFLISFYEKMQSDKGSIPDRFSAQQFSDYHSELNMSSLELGDSALYFCASKVEGTGQGVSPLHFGNGTRLTVT.

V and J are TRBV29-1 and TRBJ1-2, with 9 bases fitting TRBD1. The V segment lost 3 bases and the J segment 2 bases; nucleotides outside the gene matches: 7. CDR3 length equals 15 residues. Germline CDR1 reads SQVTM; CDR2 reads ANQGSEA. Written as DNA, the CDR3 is TGCAGCGTTGACCTTGGGACAGGGAAGAACTATGGCTACACCTTC. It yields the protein CSVDLGTGKNYGYTF. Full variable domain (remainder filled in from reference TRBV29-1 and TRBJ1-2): SAVISQKPSRDICQRGTSLTIQCQVDSQVTMMFWYRQQPGQSLTLIATANQGSEATYESGFVIDKFPISRPNLTFSTLTVSNMSPEDSSIYLCSVDLGTGKNYGYTFGSGTRLTVV.